These 11 T cell receptor beta chains originate from one sample sequenced in a study of identical twins. TCRdb used MiXCR to reprocess the 5' RACE reads, holding one entry per CDR3 protein. This table has some 320,000 distinct CDR3 sequences, around 12% appearing once. The same data also went into a second study, on yellow fever vaccine responses in identical twins.

Sequencing was done on a sample of CD8+ T cells sorted from blood. The receptor set was obtained from a woman aged 18-35 years in good health.

V and J are TRBV12-3 or TRBV12-4 and TRBJ2-7; D remains unclear. V lost 6 bases, J lost 3 bases, and 9 bases lay in between. The CDR3 extends over 12 amino acids. CDR3 bases: TGTGCCAGCAGGGCCGGGTACTACGAGCAGTACTTC. It specifies CASRAGYYEQYF.

The chain recombines TRBV9 with TRBJ1-1; D remains unclear. The CDR3 contains 13 residues. Germline CDR1 and CDR2: SGDLS and YYNGEE. Trimming removed 3 bases from V and 4 bases from J, with 10 bases in between. This CDR3 reads CASSDPNFTEAFF. CDR3 nucleotide sequence: TGTGCCAGCAGCGATCCAAATTTCACTGAAGCTTTCTTT.

There are a few counts of this clonotype. The chain carries TRBV7-9 and TRBJ2-2; 7 bases map to TRBD1. The V segment lost 6 bases and the J segment 6 bases; nucleotides outside the gene matches: 7. Germline values: CDR1 SEHNR, CDR2 FQNEAQ (reference sequence). The CDR3 covers 14 residues. The DNA for the CDR3 is TGTGCCAGCAGTCCGGACAGGTCAGCCGGGGAGCTGTTTTTT. This encodes CASSPDRSAGELFF.

This clonotype turned up a few times. J is TRBJ2-7 and V is TRBV6-5; 8 bases align to TRBD1. CDR1 and CDR2 from the germline V gene are MNHEY and SVGAGI. The CDR3 length is 12 residues. The V segment lost 10 bases and the J segment 1 base; nucleotides outside the gene matches: 3. This CDR3 is CATGQGSYEQYF. CDR3 nucleotide sequence: TGTGCCACCGGACAGGGATCCTACGAGCAGTACTTC.

This clonotype was found many times. The chain is built from TRBV6-1 and TRBJ2-2; tentatively, D is TRBD1 (6 bases). The CDR3 length is 15 residues. Trimming removed 7 bases at V and 4 bases at J, with 16 bases between. CDR1 is MNHNS and CDR2 is SASEGT in the germline V gene. This CDR3 reads CASTPEGVGTGELFF. As DNA, the CDR3 is TGTGCCAGCACACCCGAGGGGGTCGGCACCGGGGAGCTGTTTTTT.

This clonotype was seen repeatedly, ten times or more. This chain links TRBV5-6 with TRBJ1-5; 8 positions agree with TRBD1. CDR1 SGHDT and CDR2 YYEEEE come from the germline V gene. The CDR3 has 14 residues. Unmatched junction bases numbered 5, after V lost 2 bases and J lost 7 bases. As DNA, the CDR3 is TGTGCCAGCAGCTTTGGACAGGGTGGGCAGCCCCAGCATTTT. This codes for CASSFGQGGQPQHF.

This rearrangement joins TRBV7-9 to TRBJ2-7, with 8 nucleotides matching TRBD2. The CDR3 consists of 16 residues. Germline-derived CDR1 and CDR2 are SEHNR and FQNEAQ (reference sequence). Germline trimming cut 4 bases from V and 0 bases from J; bases unmatched to any gene: 8. CDR3 sequence: CASSSTGGDSSYEQYV. In DNA, the CDR3 is TGTGCCAGCAGCTCGACCGGGGGGGATAGCTCCTACGAGCAGTACGTC.

V is TRBV20-1 and J is TRBJ2-7; possibly TRBD2 for D (7 bases). Germline V lookup: CDR1 DFQATT, CDR2 SNEGSKA (reference sequence). Trimming left V 6 bases short and J 3 bases short, with 27 bases between. CDR3 size: 17 residues. The chain's CDR3 is CSAKGGGTGTENYEQYV. CDR3 nucleotide sequence: TGCAGTGCCAAGGGGGGGGGAACCGGGACCGAGAACTACGAGCAGTACGTC.

The gene calls are TRBV7-9 and TRBJ2-7; D possibly corresponds to TRBD1 (6 bases). Germline CDR1 SEHNR, CDR2 FQNEAQ (reference sequence). The CDR3 is 13 residues long. V was clipped by 4 bases and J by 9 bases, with 16 bases between them. The CDR3 nucleotides are TGTGCCAGCAGCTCCCGCAGGGGCCCCGCGCAGTACGTC. Its translation is CASSSRRGPAQYV.

The chain employs TRBV6-2 or TRBV6-3 and TRBJ2-1, with TRBD2 identical over 7 bases. Losses at the gene ends were 6 bases for V and 5 bases for J; bases not matched to a gene: 7. The germline CDR1 and CDR2 sequences are MNHEY and SVGEGT. This CDR3 contains 14 residues. The CDR3 sequence is CASRYSGNHNEQFF. The CDR3 DNA reads TGTGCCAGCAGATACAGCGGGAATCACAATGAGCAGTTCTTC.

This clonotype came up many times. V is TRBV5-1 and J is TRBJ2-5; either TRBD1 or TRBD2 may supply D (5 bases each). V lost 4 bases to trimming and J lost 2 bases, with 18 bases between them. Germline V gives CDR1 SGHRS, CDR2 YFSETQ. The CDR3 has 16 residues. Written as DNA, the CDR3 is TGCGCCAGCAGCCCAACCCTCGGGACGCTTCAAGAGACCCAGTACTTC. Its protein product is CASSPTLGTLQETQYF.